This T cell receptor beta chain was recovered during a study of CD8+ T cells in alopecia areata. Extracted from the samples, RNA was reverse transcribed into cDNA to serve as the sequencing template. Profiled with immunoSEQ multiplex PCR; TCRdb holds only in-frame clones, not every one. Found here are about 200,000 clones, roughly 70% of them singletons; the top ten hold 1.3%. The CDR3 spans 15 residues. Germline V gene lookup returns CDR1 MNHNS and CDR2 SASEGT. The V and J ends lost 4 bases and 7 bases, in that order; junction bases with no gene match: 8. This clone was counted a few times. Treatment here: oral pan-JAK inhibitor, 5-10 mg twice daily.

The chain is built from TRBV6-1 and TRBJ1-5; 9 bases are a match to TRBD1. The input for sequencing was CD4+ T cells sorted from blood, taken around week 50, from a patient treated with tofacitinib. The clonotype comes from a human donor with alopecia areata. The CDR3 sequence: CASSVLGQGLQPQHF. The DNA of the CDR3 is TGTGCCAGCAGTGTGTTGGGACAGGGATTGCAGCCCCAGCATTTT.